This T cell receptor beta chain was sequenced for a study of blood T cell repertoires in COVID-19. The CDR3 consists of 16 residues. This clone showed up just once. TCRdb keeps only in-frame clones here, not all; method: immunoSEQ multiplex PCR. The sample includes 200,000 to 250,000 clones, approximately 90% of them seen just once. This clonotype was sampled from a woman aged 40 to 50 with acute COVID-19. The rearrangement joins TRBV21-1 to TRBJ1-5; the tabulated D call, TRBD1, remains unverified against the DNA. TRBV21-1 is a pseudogene. Input material: PBMCs or T cells enriched from blood (not recorded which). The CDR3 region has the DNA TGTGCCAGCAGTACAAGGTGTCAGGGCGGTAATCAGCCCCAGCATTTT. Translation gives CASSTRCQGGNQPQHF.